One and the same sample provided the 23 T cell receptor beta chains below, sequenced in a study of blood T cell repertoires in COVID-19. The protocol was immunoSEQ multiplex PCR, while the TCRdb copy is restricted to in-frame clones and leaves out a portion. The repertoire holds tens of thousands of clones, with 70% to 90% as singletons. Material: peripheral blood. The receptors derive from a human donor in a cohort sampled during active COVID-19.

The J gene is TRBJ2-4, the V gene TRBV19; perhaps TRBD1 as D (5 bases). CDR1 and CDR2 from the germline V gene are LNHDA and SQIVND (reference sequence). The V and J ends lost 7 bases and 0 bases respectively, with 19 bases between them. The CDR3 has 17 amino acids. CDR3 bases: TGTGCCAGTACTCAGGACGGGCAGGGCTTAGCCAAAAACATTCAGTACTTC. This sequence encodes CASTQDGQGLAKNIQYF.

The genes are TRBV28 and TRBJ1-1, with D perhaps TRBD1 (5 bases). Germline V CDR1 and CDR2: MDHEN, SYDVKM. This CDR3 is built from 15 residues. Trimming pared 5 bases from V and 0 bases from J, leaving 13 bases between. The CDR3 DNA reads TGTGCCAGCAGTGCTCCGCTAGGGGTGAACACTGAAGCTTTCTTT. It specifies CASSAPLGVNTEAFF.

This clone has a single count. The chain recombines TRBV9 with TRBJ2-7; the D gene is possibly TRBD1 (6 bases). V shed 2 bases and J shed 2 bases, with 11 bases lying between them. The CDR3 loop spans 14 amino acids. The germline gives CDR1 SGDLS, CDR2 YYNGEE. This CDR3 reads CASSVRDRTYEQYF. CDR3 DNA: TGTGCCAGCAGCGTTCGAGACAGGACCTACGAGCAGTACTTC.

V usage is TRBV10-2 and J usage is TRBJ1-2, with a weak D call TRBD1 (6 bases). Germline V gene sequence: CDR1 WSHSY, CDR2 SAAADI. V was shortened by 4 bases and J by 2 bases, with 8 bases between the two germline ends. CDR3 length: 13 amino acids. CDR3 sequence: CASSGTANYGYTF. CDR3 DNA sequence: TGCGCCAGCAGTGGGACAGCCAACTATGGCTACACCTTC.

V and J are TRBV5-6 and TRBJ2-5; no firm D call. CDR3 length: 12 amino acids. V gave up 4 bases and J gave up 5 bases, with 9 bases separating them. Germline V CDR1 and CDR2: SGHDT, YYEEEE. The CDR3 DNA sequence: TGTGCCAGCAGCCAACAGAGTGAGACCCAGTACTTC. Its translation is CASSQQSETQYF.

The chain combines TRBV5-5 with TRBJ2-7; 11 nucleotides line up with TRBD1. CDR1 and CDR2 (germline): SGHKS, YYEKEE (reference sequence). There are 15 residues in the CDR3. V gave up 0 bases and J gave up 6 bases; unmatched junction bases: 5. The chain's CDR3 is CASSLVGTGGFEQYF. The CDR3 nucleotides are TGTGCCAGCAGCTTGGTGGGGACAGGGGGGTTCGAGCAGTACTTC.

This chain joins TRBV27 and TRBJ2-1, with 8 bases aligning to TRBD2. Germline-derived CDR1 and CDR2 are MNHEY and SMNVEV (reference sequence). V lost 2 bases to trimming and J lost 4 bases; unmatched junction nucleotides: 7. CDR3 length: 16 residues. The CDR3 bases are TGTGCCAGCAGTTTAAGAGCTAGCGGGTTGTACAATGAGCAGTTCTTC. It is translated as CASSLRASGLYNEQFF.

The V gene is TRBV19, the J gene TRBJ1-4, with 9 nucleotides matching TRBD1. V was clipped by 3 bases and J by 11 bases; unmatched bases: 1. This CDR3 is 12 amino acids long. Per the germline V gene, CDR1 is LNHDA and CDR2 is SQIVND (reference sequence). CDR3 protein: CASSMDRGKLFF. The CDR3, as DNA: TGTGCCAGTAGTATGGACAGGGGCAAACTGTTTTTT.

V is TRBV6-2 or TRBV6-3 and J is TRBJ2-3, with D possibly matching TRBD1 (6 bases). CDR3 length equals 15 residues. With 2 bases removed from V and 3 bases from J, the gap between germline ends came to 12 bases. CDR1 MNHEY and CDR2 SVGEGT come from the germline V gene. DNA of the CDR3: TGTGCCAGCAGTTACCCCTCGAGGGGGACAGATACGCAGTATTTT. Its protein product is CASSYPSRGTDTQYF.

In its sample, this clone was seen once. The chain recombines TRBV11-2 with TRBJ2-1; the match to TRBD2 covers 10 bases. This CDR3 is 15 amino acids long. Germline assignment: CDR1 SGHAT and CDR2 FQNNGV. Trimming at V came to 2 bases and at J to 8 bases, leaving 6 bases not matched to a gene. CDR3 DNA sequence: TGTGCCAGCAGCTTATGGGCTAGCGGGAGTGATGAGCAGTTCTTC. Translation: CASSLWASGSDEQFF.

V usage is TRBV18 and J usage is TRBJ2-1; TRBD2 matches at 8 bases. Germline V gives CDR1 KGHSH, CDR2 LQKENI. Trimming at V came to 0 bases and at J to 6 bases, leaving 4 bases not matched to a gene. CDR3 length equals 15 residues. The CDR3 spells CASSPPGLEGNEQFF. For the CDR3, the DNA is TGTGCCAGCTCACCACCGGGACTAGAGGGCAATGAGCAGTTCTTC.

The V and J genes are TRBV2 and TRBJ1-3; 7 bases align to TRBD1. This CDR3 spans 16 amino acids. Germline V gives CDR1 SNHLY, CDR2 FYNNEI. V lost 7 bases and J lost 2; bases outside the gene matches: 11. The chain's CDR3 is CASNVRQGKTGNTIYF. CDR3 coding DNA: TGTGCCAGCAACGTAAGACAGGGAAAAACTGGAAACACCATATATTTT.

V is TRBV3-1 (or the pseudogene TRBV3-2) and J is TRBJ2-1, with 12 positions matching TRBD1. CDR3 length: 13 amino acids. CDR1 is LGHDT and CDR2 is YNNKEL in the germline V gene (reference sequence). Trimming removed 7 bases from V and 9 bases from J; junction bases left unmatched: 4. CDR3 bases: TGTGCCAGCAAGGGACAGGGGGCGGCTGAGCAGTTCTTC. Translated: CASKGQGAAEQFF.

This chain connects TRBV29-1 to TRBJ2-1; 9 bases are shared with TRBD2. J lost 5 bases, V lost 4 bases, and 12 bases had no gene match. This CDR3 has 16 amino acids. In germline, CDR1 is SQVTM, CDR2 ANQGSEA. CDR3 sequence reads: CSVGASGVTPHNEQFF. Written as DNA, the CDR3 is TGCAGCGTTGGGGCTAGCGGGGTAACCCCCCACAATGAGCAGTTCTTC.

This sequence joins TRBV3-1 (or the pseudogene TRBV3-2) and TRBJ2-3, with TRBD2 matching 7 bases. Germline CDR1 and CDR2: LGHDT and YNNKEL (reference sequence). This CDR3 spans 15 amino acids. The V segment lost 4 bases and the J segment 2 bases; nucleotides outside the gene matches: 6. The chain's CDR3 is CASSLGGEYTDTQYF. Here the CDR3 DNA reads TGTGCCAGCAGCCTGGGAGGGGAATACACAGATACGCAGTATTTT.

This chain joins TRBV5-6 and TRBJ2-7, with TRBD2 identical over 8 bases. Trimming took 1 base from V and 0 from J; bases not matched to a gene: 3. Germline V CDR1 and CDR2: SGHDT, YYEEEE. The length of the CDR3 is 15 residues. CDR3 loop: CASSLTSGYSYEQYV. In DNA, the CDR3 is TGTGCCAGCAGCTTGACTAGCGGTTACTCCTACGAGCAGTACGTC.

This rearrangement joins TRBV5-4 to TRBJ2-3, with 8 bases identical to TRBD2. The CDR3 length is 14 residues. The ends lost 5 bases at V and 6 bases at J; junction bases unmatched: 8. Germline CDR1 reads SGHNT; CDR2 reads YYREEE (reference sequence). CDR3 region: CASRGSGSMDTQYF. Written as DNA, the CDR3 is TGTGCCAGCAGGGGAAGCGGGAGTATGGATACGCAGTATTTT.

The V call is TRBV2, the J call TRBJ1-2, with 7 bases matching TRBD1. Germline CDR1 reads SNHLY; CDR2 reads FYNNEI. The CDR3 has 14 amino acids. V shed 6 bases and J 3 bases; nucleotides not matched to a gene: 7. The CDR3 reads CASSKGGGDYGYTF. The CDR3 bases are TGTGCCAGCAGCAAAGGGGGCGGGGACTATGGCTACACCTTC.

The genes are TRBV28 and TRBJ2-1; TRBD1 is a possible D gene (6 bases). CDR3 size: 15 residues. The ends were cut back, 4 bases at V and 5 bases at J, with 15 bases in the middle. Germline lookup yields CDR1 MDHEN and CDR2 SYDVKM. The chain's CDR3 is CASSSPWGPNNEQFF. In DNA, the CDR3 is TGTGCCAGCAGTTCCCCTTGGGGGCCCAACAATGAGCAGTTCTTC.

The chain carries TRBV24-1 and TRBJ2-1; the match to TRBD2 covers 8 bases. The CDR3 has 16 residues. Losses at the gene ends were 4 bases for V and 4 bases for J; bases not matched to a gene: 8. Germline lookup yields CDR1 KGHDR and CDR2 SFDVKD. CDR3 bases: TGTGCCACCAGTGAGACCGGGAGGGGTGGATACAATGAGCAGTTCTTC. It is translated as CATSETGRGGYNEQFF.

V usage is TRBV30 and J usage is TRBJ2-3, with TRBD1 as a possible D gene (6 bases). Looked up from germline, CDR1 is GTSNPN and CDR2 is SVGIG (reference sequence). V was trimmed by 0 bases and J by 6 bases, leaving 10 bases between them. The CDR3 is 13 amino acids. The CDR3: CAWSVGARDTQYF. CDR3 bases: TGTGCCTGGAGTGTGGGGGCTCGGGATACGCAGTATTTT.

The chain has TRBV9 and TRBJ1-6, with 8 bases lining up with TRBD1. The CDR3 is 15 amino acids. Germline trimming cut 4 bases from V and 8 bases from J; bases unmatched to any gene: 8. Looked up from germline, CDR1 is SGDLS and CDR2 is YYNGEE. The CDR3 loop reads CASSLGQGPHSPLHF. The CDR3 DNA is TGTGCCAGCAGCCTCGGACAGGGCCCTCATTCACCCCTCCACTTT. The full variable domain, completed using reference TRBV9 and TRBJ1-6, is DSGVTQTPKHLITATGQRVTLRCSPRSGDLSVYWYQQSLDQGLQFLIQYYNGEERAKGNILERFSAQQFPDLHSELNLSSLELGDSALYFCASSLGQGPHSPLHFGNGTRLTVT.

This clone was seen once. The chain employs TRBV7-2 and TRBJ1-4, with TRBD1 as a possible D gene (5 bases). The germline V gene has CDR1 SGHTA and CDR2 FQGNSA. Trimming stripped 4 bases from V and 10 bases from J, with 10 bases between. The CDR3 totals 12 residues. Here the CDR3 reads CASSSPGGKLFF. The CDR3, as DNA: TGTGCCAGCAGCTCACCGGGGGGAAAACTGTTTTTT.